Sequencing of this TCR beta chain was carried out in a study of vaccination effects on CD4 cells after COVID-19. General study points: In the study, convalescent patients were few, and early post-infection timepoints were absent.

TCRdb's copy holds only in-frame clones and misses some; the assay was immunoSEQ multiplex PCR. The sample records 50,000 to 65,000 clones, roughly 72% being singletons. ViraFEST used viral peptide pools to expand antigen-specific CD4+ T cells before sequencing. Subsequent to a culture period of nine to ten days, CD4+ T cells were isolated. The participants, recipients of two vaccine doses, got either BNT162b2 or mRNA-1273. Among the vaccine recipients, none had a prior SARS-CoV-2 infection, and nucleocapsid antibodies were negative. Deletions cut 3 bases from V and 1 base from J, with 9 bases between. Germline V CDR1 and CDR2: SNHLY, FYNNEI. The CDR3 is 15 residues long. A word on this clone: Its antigen is currently unknown.

The receptor was isolated from a human donor who received a COVID-19 vaccine. This chain joins TRBV2 and TRBJ1-4, with D uncertain. The input for sequencing was CD4+ T cells from PBMCs cultured with HCoV-229E spike peptides, taken after COVID-19 vaccination. In nucleotides, the CDR3 is TGTGCCAGCAGTGAGCAGGCGAAAACTAATGAAAAACTGTTTTTT. The encoded protein is CASSEQAKTNEKLFF. The full variable domain, completed using reference TRBV2 and TRBJ1-4, is EPEVTQTPSHQVTQMGQEVILRCVPISNHLYFYWYRQILGQKVEFLVSFYNNEISEKSEIFDDQFSVERPDGSNFTLKIRSTKLEDSAMYFCASSEQAKTNEKLFFGSGTQLSVL.